This entry lists 5 T cell receptor beta chains sequenced from one sample in a study of beta chain features in type 1 diabetes. General study points: TCRB CDR3s from Type 1 diabetes patients were moderately but significantly shorter in all four CD4+ subsets.

These receptors have no identified antigens. Every bit of the isolated RNA underwent reverse transcription, so sequencing read expressed TCRB transcripts. Here immunoSEQ multiplex PCR was the method, and the copy in TCRdb shows in-frame clones only, minus some. The table includes over 150,000 clones, approximately 8.1% detected once. The sequenced sample was central memory CD4+ T cells from blood. The source of these receptors is a middle-aged woman with type 1 diabetes.

In this sample, this clone turned up a few times. V and J are TRBV18 and TRBJ2-7, with TRBD1 matching 8 bases. After removal of 2 bases from V and 4 bases from J, the junction contained 7 bases not matched to a gene. Germline assignment: CDR1 KGHSH and CDR2 LQKENI. This CDR3 region has 15 residues. CDR3 DNA: TGTGCCAGCTCACCAAACTCAGGGGGCGGGTACGAGCAGTACTTC. This codes for CASSPNSGGGYEQYF.

The chain couples TRBV11-2 to TRBJ2-3; possible D gene TRBD2, 6 bases. The CDR3 totals 14 residues. Trimming removed 3 bases at V and 6 bases at J, with 13 bases between. The V gene's germline CDR1 is SGHAT and CDR2 FQNNGV. The CDR3 is CASSFSREGDTQYF. In DNA form, the CDR3 reads TGTGCCAGCAGCTTCTCGCGGGAAGGGGATACGCAGTATTTT.

This clone was counted between two and nine times. V is TRBV9 and J is TRBJ2-7; 7 bases agree with TRBD2. V gave up 0 bases and J gave up 5 bases; unmatched junction bases: 11. In germline, CDR1 is SGDLS, CDR2 YYNGEE. CDR3 size: 16 residues. For the CDR3, the DNA is TGTGCCAGCAGCGTAGAGGTGGGACTACCCCCGGACGAGCAGTACTTC. Its protein is CASSVEVGLPPDEQYF.

This clone occurred a few times. The CDR3 DNA is TGTGCCAGCAGCCAAGTGAGCGGGGGGGCCGAAGAGCAGTTCTTC. The encoded protein is CASSQVSGGAEEQFF. The rearrangement uses TRBV4-2 and TRBJ2-1; 10 nucleotides align to TRBD2. This CDR3 is built from 15 residues. Germline V CDR1 and CDR2: LGHNA, YNFKEQ. J gave up 10 bases and V 1 base, and 7 bases lay outside the gene matches.

In this sample, this clone turned up a few times. The chain employs TRBV9 and TRBJ2-3; D not resolved. With 0 bases removed from V and 0 bases from J, the gap between germline ends came to 8 bases. The CDR3 sequence is 15 residues long. The germline V gene has CDR1 SGDLS and CDR2 YYNGEE. The CDR3 bases are TGTGCCAGCAGCGTAGGGGCCAGTAGCACAGATACGCAGTATTTT. Amino acids: CASSVGASSTDTQYF.